This T cell receptor (beta chain) was captured by sequencing in a study of CXCR3-negative and CXCR3-positive naive CD8 T cells. Study results and caveats: In CXCR3-positive naive cells, the TRB CDR3s were more hydrophobic than in CXCR3-negative naive cells. Naive subsets did not differ in surface CD5, and TRB CDR3 properties served to infer TCR strength.

At about 310,000 cells each, triplicate sorts were carried out for each CD8+ T cell subset. UMI-labeled 5' RACE yielded the TRB cDNA libraries. TCRdb re-called the 5' RACE reads and shows each CDR3 protein once, DNA omitted. The clone table shows about 6,700 distinct CDR3 sequences, with the ten largest holding more than 1%. The V gene's germline CDR1 is MNHNS and CDR2 SASEGT. The CDR3 consists of 13 residues. Concerning this clonotype: The antigen remains unidentified.

This receptor was identified in a human donor in good health. Some clones in this sample may be carry-over from other donors' samples. Sequencing input: naive CXCR3+ CD8+ T cells from blood. Noted subset: CD45RO-CCR7+CD27+CD95- naive CD8+ T cells expressing CXCR3 (TNR3+). The chain is built from TRBV6-1 and TRBJ2-2. The chain's CDR3 is CASSPRTAGELFF.